This T cell receptor (beta chain) was sequenced for a study of OX40 agonist ivuxolimab in advanced cancers. At the level of the study: Ivuxolimab was delivered to patients intravenously every 2 weeks at doses spanning 0.01 to 10 mg/kg. Two cutaneous melanoma patients and one hepatocellular carcinoma patient, three in all, had partial responses. General study points: The expanded peripheral T cells' antigen specificity was not determined.

Germline CDR1 LNHDA, CDR2 SQIVND (reference sequence). Trimming took off 4 bases at V and 0 bases at J, with 9 bases between the two ends. CDR3 size: 15 residues. With regard to this clone: No antigen is known for it.

Produced via immunoSEQ multiplex PCR; TCRdb's table is partial and in-frame only. This table holds around 95,000 clones, 90% found once. Autoimmune disease history or systemic immunosuppression barred patients. The chain has TRBV19 and TRBJ1-4; no clear D gene. The receptor comes from an adult with an advanced solid tumor such as melanoma, head and neck, liver or kidney cancer. The sequencing used CD4+ or CD8+ T cells sorted from blood, collected in a trial of the OX40 agonist ivuxolimab. The CDR3 DNA reads TGTGCCAGTAGTAGGATGGTCGCAACTAATGAAAAACTGTTTTTT. This encodes CASSRMVATNEKLFF.